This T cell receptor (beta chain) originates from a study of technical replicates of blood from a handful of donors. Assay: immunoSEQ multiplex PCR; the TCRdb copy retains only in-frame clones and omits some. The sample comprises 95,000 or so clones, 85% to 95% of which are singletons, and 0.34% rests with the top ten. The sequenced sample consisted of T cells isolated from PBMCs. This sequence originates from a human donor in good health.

This CDR3 is CASSPGGALILYEQYF. CDR3 nucleotide sequence: TGTGCCAGCAGCCCAGGAGGGGCACTTATCCTCTACGAGCAGTACTTC. The chain couples TRBV14 to TRBJ2-7; D perhaps matches TRBD2 (6 bases). Trimming pared 4 bases from V and 3 bases from J, leaving 19 bases between. The CDR3 runs to 16 residues. Germline lookup yields CDR1 SGHDN and CDR2 FVKESK.